The present TCR beta chain was sequenced within a study of blood T cell repertoires in COVID-19. Study information: Sources were T cells, B-cell-depleted T cells, or PBMCs; the material itself was cDNA or gDNA.

Cohorts were based on clinical histories the participants reported. Here immunoSEQ multiplex PCR was the method, and the copy in TCRdb shows in-frame clones only, minus some. The sample lists 150,000 to 200,000 clones, 82% occurring once. V was trimmed by 4 bases and J by 8 bases, leaving 18 bases between them. This CDR3 region has 15 residues. The germline gives CDR1 LGHNA, CDR2 YSLEER. The chain joins TRBV4-3 to TRBJ2-1, with D possibly being TRBD2 (5 bases). Sequences were obtained from PBMCs or T cells enriched from blood (not recorded which). This receptor was taken from a man aged 40-49 years who had recovered from COVID-19. The CDR3 DNA reads TGCGCCAGCAGCCCCCTAGAGGGCGATTTGCATGAGCAGTTCTTC. Its translation is CASSPLEGDLHEQFF.